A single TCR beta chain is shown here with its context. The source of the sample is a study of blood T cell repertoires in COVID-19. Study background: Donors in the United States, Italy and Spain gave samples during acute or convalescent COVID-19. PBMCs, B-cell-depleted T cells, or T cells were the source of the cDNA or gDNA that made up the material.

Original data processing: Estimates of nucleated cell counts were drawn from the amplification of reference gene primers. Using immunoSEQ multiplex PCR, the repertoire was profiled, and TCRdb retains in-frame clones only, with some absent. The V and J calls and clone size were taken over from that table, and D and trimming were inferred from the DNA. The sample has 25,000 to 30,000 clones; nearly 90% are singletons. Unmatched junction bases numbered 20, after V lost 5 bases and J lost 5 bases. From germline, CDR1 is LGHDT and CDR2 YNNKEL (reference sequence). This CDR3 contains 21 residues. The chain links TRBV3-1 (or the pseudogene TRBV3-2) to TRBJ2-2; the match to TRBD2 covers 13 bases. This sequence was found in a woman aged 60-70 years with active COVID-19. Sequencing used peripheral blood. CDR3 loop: CASSYIEPLGLAGAETGELFF. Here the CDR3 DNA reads TGTGCCAGCAGCTACATAGAGCCTTTAGGACTAGCGGGAGCGGAGACCGGGGAGCTGTTTTTT.